These 2 T cell receptor beta chains originate from one sample sequenced in a study of cytomegalovirus exposure and HLA in healthy donors. The method was immunoSEQ multiplex PCR; TCRdb's version includes in-frame clones alone and lacks a portion of them. The sample lists over 85,000 clones, 85% to 95% occurring once. The sample taken for sequencing was PBMCs. The receptors originated from a woman aged 18-29 years in good health and CMV-seronegative.

This chain joins TRBV7-9 and TRBJ2-1; D might be TRBD2 (6 bases). Per the germline V gene, CDR1 is SEHNR and CDR2 is FQNEAQ (reference sequence). The CDR3 covers 15 residues. V was cut by 5 bases and J by 9 bases, with 20 bases left in between. Here the CDR3 reads CASSPVSGQAGEQFF. The DNA for the CDR3 is TGTGCCAGCAGCCCGGTAAGCGGGCAGGCCGGTGAGCAGTTCTTC. Drawing the rest from reference TRBV7-9 and TRBJ2-1, the complete variable domain is DTGVSQNPRHKITKRGQNVTFRCDPISEHNRLYWYRQTLGQGPEFLTYFQNEAQLEKSRLLSDRFSAERPKGSFSTLEIQRTEQGDSAMYLCASSPVSGQAGEQFFGPGTRLTVL.

The chain recombines TRBV30 with TRBJ1-5, with no clear D. V was shortened by 2 bases and J by 6 bases, with 8 bases between the two germline ends. Germline CDR1 and CDR2: GTSNPN and SVGIG (reference sequence). The CDR3 runs 12 residues. The CDR3 protein is CAWSNPGQPQHF. CDR3 DNA sequence: TGTGCCTGGAGTAACCCCGGTCAGCCCCAGCATTTT.